Following are 11 T cell receptor beta chains from one sample sequenced in a study of T cells in Graves' hyperthyroidism and ophthalmopathy. Amplification of TCR beta CDR3 regions used RNA as the template. A first-round RT-PCR of the TCR CDR3 used the HTBI primer set. TCRdb passed the multiplex PCR reads through MiXCR, listing each CDR3 protein once. The table records nearly 600,000 distinct CDR3 sequences, about 14% of them present only once. Sequencing input: blood. The receptors come from a woman aged 25 to 39 with Graves' hyperthyroidism that later progressed to Graves' ophthalmopathy.

A note on this clonotype: A read error may be the cause here, since a much bigger clone is one base away. In nucleotides, the CDR3 is TGTGCCAGCACCTCCCACAGCACAGATACGCAGTATTTT. It specifies CASTSHSTDTQYF. This chain connects TRBV27 to TRBJ2-3; no firm D call. V was shortened by 7 bases and J by 0 bases, with 8 bases between the two germline ends. Per germline, CDR1 MNHEY and CDR2 SMNVEV (reference sequence). The CDR3 spans 13 residues.

A note on this clonotype: Possible read error: a much larger clone is one base away. The chain has TRBV28 and TRBJ1-2, with D hard to call. This CDR3 is built from 14 residues. CDR1 is MDHEN and CDR2 is SYDVKM in the germline V gene. DNA of the CDR3: TGTGCCAGCGGTTTGGACGCCCCACCCTACGGCTACACCTTC. Its translation: CASGLDAPPYGYTF.

In the case of this clonotype: Being one base from a much bigger clone, this may be a read error. This chain connects TRBV7-8 to TRBJ2-1; no reliable D call. The germline gives CDR1 SGHVS, CDR2 FQNEAQ. The CDR3 has 12 amino acids. CDR3 nucleotide sequence: TGTGACAGCAGGTCTACTTACAATGAGCAGTTCTTC. It specifies CDSRSTYNEQFF.

This clonotype was found many times. The CDR3 protein is CASRDRGLREQYF. The CDR3 nucleotides are TGTGCCAGCAGAGACAGGGGGCTAAGAGAGCAGTACTTC. This chain uses TRBV6-1 with TRBJ2-7; 10 bases line up with TRBD1. Germline-derived CDR1 and CDR2 are MNHNS and SASEGT. The V segment lost 6 bases and the J segment 7 bases; nucleotides outside the gene matches: 6. The CDR3 spans 13 residues.

This clonotype has a count of ten or more. The chain recombines TRBV12-3 or TRBV12-4 with TRBJ2-2, with a weak D call TRBD1 (6 bases). The CDR3 spans 15 residues. V lost 4 bases and J 4 bases, leaving 13 bases between the germline ends. Here the CDR3 DNA reads TGTGCCAGCAGTTCGAGGACAGAGGTCACCGGGGAGCTGTTTTTT. This translates into CASSSRTEVTGELFF.

This clonotype has at least ten counts. The chain carries TRBV12-5 and TRBJ1-2, with D possibly matching TRBD1 (5 bases). CDR3 size: 18 residues. V was pared by 5 bases and J by 3 bases, with 25 bases between. The germline V gene encodes CDR1 LGHNT and CDR2 FRNRAP. CDR3 in DNA: TGTGCTAGTGGTCCAAGTACACATATTGACAGCGATCACTATGGCTACACCTTC. Translation: CASGPSTHIDSDHYGYTF.

This clonotype has more than one count but fewer than ten. The V and J genes are TRBV4-3 and TRBJ2-7, with D unclear. The CDR3 has 15 residues. CDR1 is LGHNA, CDR2 YSLEER, per germline. V lost 0 bases and J 0 bases, leaving 9 bases between the germline ends. The CDR3 bases are TGCGCCAGCAGCCAAGAATCGCTGGGCTCCTACGAGCAGTACTTC. Protein product: CASSQESLGSYEQYF.

With respect to this clonotype: Lacking the conserved final phenylalanine or tryptophan, this CDR3 likely reflects a read error. V is TRBV30 and J is TRBJ1-2; D gene unclear. Germline V gene data show CDR1 as GTSNPN and CDR2 as SVGIG (reference sequence). There are 12 residues in the CDR3. The CDR3 DNA is TGCGCCTGGACCACGGAACACTATGGCTACACCTCC. Translation gives CAWTTEHYGYTS.

This clonotype was detected ten times or more. The CDR3 sequence: CASSLEQGDNTEAFF. As DNA, the CDR3 is TGTGCCAGCAGCTTAGAACAGGGGGATAACACTGAAGCTTTCTTT. The chain has TRBV11-2 and TRBJ1-1; 8 positions agree with TRBD1. CDR1 and CDR2 from the germline V gene are SGHAT and FQNNGV. The junction had 2 bases not matched to a gene; V was cut back by 0 bases and J by 2 bases. The CDR3 runs to 15 residues.

This chain joins TRBV11-2 and TRBJ1-1; D not certain. Germline V CDR1 and CDR2: SGHAT, FQNNGV. V lost 0 bases, J lost 3 bases, and 8 bases lay in between. The CDR3 loop spans 14 amino acids. This chain's CDR3 is CASSLDIGYTEAFF. The CDR3 DNA reads as TGTGCCAGCAGCTTAGATATCGGGTACACTGAAGCTTTCTTT.

The chain couples TRBV18 to TRBJ2-7; TRBD1 agrees at 9 bases. Losses at the gene ends were 2 bases for V and 1 base for J; bases not matched to a gene: 3. The CDR3 is made up of 15 amino acids. CDR1 KGHSH and CDR2 LQKENI come from the germline V gene. The CDR3 is CASSPADRGSYEQYF. The CDR3 DNA is TGTGCCAGCTCACCAGCGGACAGGGGTTCCTACGAGCAGTACTTC.